This T cell receptor (beta chain) was recorded in a study of T cell repertoires in cytomegalovirus infection. As for the study in general: Alongside well-studied HLA-B-restricted CMV epitopes, recently identified HLA-C-restricted CMV epitopes were also used. In public TCR beta signatures, there were indications of both CMV infection and matching HLA type.

Notes on this clonotype: Its antigen is undetermined.

Points from the study as a whole: Frequencies of public TCR beta families were cumulated, and this identified carriers of CMV plus the relevant HLA.

TCRdb called the reads again in MiXCR, with one record for every CDR3 protein. This repertoire shows 550,000 to 850,000 distinct CDR3 sequences, roughly 36% found once; its top ten account for over 15%. The clonotype was recovered from a human donor in good health (CMV status not recorded). Some clones in this sample may be carry-over from other donors' samples. The sequencing here drew on cultured PBMCs, taken from culture after CMV antigen stimulation.

CDR3: CASRGGLSYNEQFF. CDR3 nucleotides: TGTGCCAGCAGGGGGGGCCTGTCCTACAATGAGCAGTTCTTC. The chain is built from TRBV6-2 or TRBV6-3 and TRBJ2-1; D tentatively fits TRBD1 or TRBD2 (6 bases each). The V gene's germline CDR1 is MNHEY and CDR2 SVGEGT. The CDR3 runs 14 residues. V was shortened by 6 bases and J by 1 base, with 10 bases between the two germline ends.